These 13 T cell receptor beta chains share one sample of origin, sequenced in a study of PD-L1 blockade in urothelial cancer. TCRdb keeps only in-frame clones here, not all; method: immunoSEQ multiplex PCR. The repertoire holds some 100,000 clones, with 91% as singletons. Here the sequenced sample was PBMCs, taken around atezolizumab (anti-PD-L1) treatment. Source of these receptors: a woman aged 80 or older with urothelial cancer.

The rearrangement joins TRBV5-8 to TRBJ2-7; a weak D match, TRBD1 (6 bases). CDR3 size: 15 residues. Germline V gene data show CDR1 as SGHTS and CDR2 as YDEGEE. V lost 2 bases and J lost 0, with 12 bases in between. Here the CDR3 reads CASSLRTVTSYEQYF. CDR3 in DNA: TGTGCCAGCAGCTTACGGACAGTGACCTCCTACGAGCAGTACTTC.

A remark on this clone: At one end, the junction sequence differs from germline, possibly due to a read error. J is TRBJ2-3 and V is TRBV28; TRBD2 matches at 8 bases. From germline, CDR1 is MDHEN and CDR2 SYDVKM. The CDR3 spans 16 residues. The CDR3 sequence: CASSLGYGRGTDTQYF. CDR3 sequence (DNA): TGTGCCAGTAGTTTGGGTTACGGGAGGGGCACAGATACGCAGTATTTT.

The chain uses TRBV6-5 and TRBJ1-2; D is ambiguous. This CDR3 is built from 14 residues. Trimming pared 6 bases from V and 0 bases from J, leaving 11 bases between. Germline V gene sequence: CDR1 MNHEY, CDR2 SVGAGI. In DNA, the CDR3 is TGTGCCAGCAGCCCTGACAAAACTAACTATGGCTACACCTTC. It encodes CASSPDKTNYGYTF.

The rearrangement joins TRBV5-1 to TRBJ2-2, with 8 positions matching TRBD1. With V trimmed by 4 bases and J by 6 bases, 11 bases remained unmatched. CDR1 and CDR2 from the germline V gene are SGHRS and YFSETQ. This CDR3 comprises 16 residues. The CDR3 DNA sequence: TGCGCCAGCAGCCTGTCAGGGGGCCCCGGGGCCGGGGAGCTGTTTTTT. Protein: CASSLSGGPGAGELFF.

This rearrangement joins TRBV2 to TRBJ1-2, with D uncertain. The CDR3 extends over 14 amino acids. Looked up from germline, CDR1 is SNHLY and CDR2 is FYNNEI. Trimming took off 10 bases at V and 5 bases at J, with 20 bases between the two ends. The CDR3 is CATRRGPGVYGYTF. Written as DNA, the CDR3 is TGTGCCACACGCCGCGGCCCTGGAGTATATGGCTACACCTTC.

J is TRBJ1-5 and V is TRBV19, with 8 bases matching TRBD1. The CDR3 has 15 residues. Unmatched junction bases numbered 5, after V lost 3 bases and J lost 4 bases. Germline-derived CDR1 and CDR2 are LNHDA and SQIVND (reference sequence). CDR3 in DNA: TGTGCCAGTAGTATGATGACAGGGGCTAATCAGCCCCAGCATTTT. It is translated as CASSMMTGANQPQHF. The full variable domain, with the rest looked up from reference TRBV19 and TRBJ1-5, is DGGITQSPKYLFRKEGQNVTLSCEQNLNHDAMYWYRQDPGQGLRLIYYSQIVNDFQKGDIAEGYSVSREKKESFPLTVTSAQKNPTAFYLCASSMMTGANQPQHFGDGTRLSIL.

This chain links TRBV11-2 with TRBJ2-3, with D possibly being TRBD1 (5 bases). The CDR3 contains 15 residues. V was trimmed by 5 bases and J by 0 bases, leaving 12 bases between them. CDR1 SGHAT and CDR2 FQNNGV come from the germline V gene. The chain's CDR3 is CASSLQDSSTDTQYF. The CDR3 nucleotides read TGTGCCAGCAGCCTACAGGATTCTAGCACAGATACGCAGTATTTT.

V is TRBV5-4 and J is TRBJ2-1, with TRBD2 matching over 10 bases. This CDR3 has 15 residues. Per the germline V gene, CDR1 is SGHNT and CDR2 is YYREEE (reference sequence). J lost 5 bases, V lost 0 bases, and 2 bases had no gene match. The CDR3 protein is CASSLGSGRDNEQFF. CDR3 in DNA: TGTGCCAGCAGCTTGGGAAGCGGGAGGGACAATGAGCAGTTCTTC.

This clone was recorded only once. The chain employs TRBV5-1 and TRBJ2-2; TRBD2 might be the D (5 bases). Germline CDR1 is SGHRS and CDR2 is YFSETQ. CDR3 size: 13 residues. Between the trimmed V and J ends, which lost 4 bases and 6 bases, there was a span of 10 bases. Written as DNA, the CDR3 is TGCGCCAGCAGCACCGGGGTCTCCGGGGAGCTGTTTTTT. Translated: CASSTGVSGELFF.

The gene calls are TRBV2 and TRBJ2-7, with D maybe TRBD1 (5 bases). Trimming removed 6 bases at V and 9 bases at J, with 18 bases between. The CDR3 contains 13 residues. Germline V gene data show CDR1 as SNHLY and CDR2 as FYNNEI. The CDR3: CASRDRSPWVQYF. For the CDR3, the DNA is TGTGCCAGCAGAGACAGAAGCCCCTGGGTGCAGTACTTC.

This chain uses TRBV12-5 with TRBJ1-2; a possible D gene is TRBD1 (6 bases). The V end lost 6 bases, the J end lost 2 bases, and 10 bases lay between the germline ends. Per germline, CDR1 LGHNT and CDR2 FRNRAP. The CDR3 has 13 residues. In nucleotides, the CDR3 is TGTGCTAGTGGGGCAGGGGCGAACTATGGCTACACCTTC. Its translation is CASGAGANYGYTF.

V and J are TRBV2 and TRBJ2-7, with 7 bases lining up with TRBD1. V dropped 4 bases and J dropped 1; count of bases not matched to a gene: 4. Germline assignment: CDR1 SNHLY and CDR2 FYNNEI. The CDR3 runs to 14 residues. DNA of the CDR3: TGTGCCAGCAGTGCCGGGACAGCTTCCTACGAGCAGTACTTC. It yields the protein CASSAGTASYEQYF.

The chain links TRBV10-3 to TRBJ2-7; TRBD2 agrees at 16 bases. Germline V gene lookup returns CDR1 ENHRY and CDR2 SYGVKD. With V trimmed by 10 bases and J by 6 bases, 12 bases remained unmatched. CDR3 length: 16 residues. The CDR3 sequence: CATFSGLAGGPSEQYF. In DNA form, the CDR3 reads TGTGCCACCTTCTCGGGACTAGCGGGAGGGCCCTCCGAGCAGTACTTC.